This T cell receptor (beta chain) was obtained from a study of long-term antiretroviral therapy in people with HIV. Across the whole study: The oldest samples precede the 2015 immediate-ART recommendation by about a decade.

This CDR3 is built from 14 residues. The V and J ends lost 7 bases and 5 bases, in that order; junction bases with no gene match: 8. Germline V gene lookup returns CDR1 SNHLY and CDR2 FYNNEI. Sequencing used immunoSEQ v3.0 at survey level. Here immunoSEQ multiplex PCR was the method, and the copy in TCRdb shows in-frame clones only, minus some. This table has about 39,000 clones, around 83% appearing once. The sequence came from a woman aged 45-60 years with HIV. This chain uses TRBV2 with TRBJ2-1; 7 nucleotides line up with TRBD1. This material consisted of unsorted PBMCs, taken 3.1 years after starting antiretroviral therapy. The CDR3 DNA sequence: TGTGCCAGCAAAAGGGACAGTCCGAACAATGAGCAGTTCTTC. Its translation: CASKRDSPNNEQFF.